The 3 T cell receptor beta chains listed next were all sequenced from one sample in a study of T cells in Graves' hyperthyroidism and ophthalmopathy. The source material, RNA transcripts, was used to amplify TCR beta CDR3 regions. The study used the HTBI primer set for a first-round RT-PCR of the TCR CDR3. TCRdb re-analysed the multiplex PCR reads in MiXCR, keeping a single row per CDR3 protein. Altogether approximately 400,000 distinct CDR3 sequences are present, around 16% being singletons, with the ten largest covering 7.5% to 9%. The specimen sequenced was blood. The receptors shown here come from a woman under 30 with Graves' hyperthyroidism.

The CDR3 region has the DNA TGTGCCTCCACGGACCGATCAGATACGCAGTATTTT. It encodes CASTDRSDTQYF. This chain connects TRBV6-2 or TRBV6-3 to TRBJ2-3; no firm D call. The germline V gene has CDR1 MNHEY and CDR2 SVGEGT. The CDR3 spans 12 residues. With 11 bases removed from V and 4 bases from J, the gap between germline ends came to 13 bases.

This clonotype has more than one count but fewer than ten. The V gene is TRBV11-2, the J gene TRBJ2-3, with TRBD2 matching over 11 bases. The CDR3 is made up of 18 amino acids. V lost 2 bases to trimming and J lost 2 bases; unmatched junction nucleotides: 9. Germline values: CDR1 SGHAT, CDR2 FQNNGV. CDR3 DNA: TGTGCCAGCAGCTTATCCCCCGGGACTAGCGGACACACAGATACGCAGTATTTT. Translated: CASSLSPGTSGHTDTQYF.

This clonotype showed up many times. The chain carries TRBV2 and TRBJ1-6; 9 bases map to TRBD1. Germline CDR1 is SNHLY and CDR2 is FYNNEI. With V trimmed by 3 bases and J by 14 bases, 8 bases remained unmatched. The CDR3 sequence is 14 residues long. The CDR3 is CASSEGTGTGALHF. The CDR3 nucleotides are TGTGCCAGCAGTGAGGGGACAGGGACCGGGGCCCTCCACTTT.